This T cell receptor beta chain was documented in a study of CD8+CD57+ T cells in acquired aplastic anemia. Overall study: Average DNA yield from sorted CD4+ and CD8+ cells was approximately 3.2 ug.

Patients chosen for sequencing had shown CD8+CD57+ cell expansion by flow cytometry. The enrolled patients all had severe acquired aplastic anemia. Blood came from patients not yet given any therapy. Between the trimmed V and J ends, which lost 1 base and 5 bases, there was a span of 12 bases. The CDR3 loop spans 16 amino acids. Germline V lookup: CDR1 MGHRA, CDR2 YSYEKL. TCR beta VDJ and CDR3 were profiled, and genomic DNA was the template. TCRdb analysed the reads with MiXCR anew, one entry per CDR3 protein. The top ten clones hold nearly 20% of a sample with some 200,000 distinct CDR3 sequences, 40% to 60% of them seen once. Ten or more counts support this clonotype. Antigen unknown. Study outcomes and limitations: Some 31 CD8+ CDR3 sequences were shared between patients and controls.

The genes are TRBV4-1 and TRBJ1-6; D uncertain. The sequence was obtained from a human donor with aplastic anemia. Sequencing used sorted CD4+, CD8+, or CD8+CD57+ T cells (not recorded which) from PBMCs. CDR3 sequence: CASSQAAGLDNSPLHF. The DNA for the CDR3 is TGCGCCAGCAGCCAAGCGGCAGGTCTAGATAATTCACCCCTCCACTTT.